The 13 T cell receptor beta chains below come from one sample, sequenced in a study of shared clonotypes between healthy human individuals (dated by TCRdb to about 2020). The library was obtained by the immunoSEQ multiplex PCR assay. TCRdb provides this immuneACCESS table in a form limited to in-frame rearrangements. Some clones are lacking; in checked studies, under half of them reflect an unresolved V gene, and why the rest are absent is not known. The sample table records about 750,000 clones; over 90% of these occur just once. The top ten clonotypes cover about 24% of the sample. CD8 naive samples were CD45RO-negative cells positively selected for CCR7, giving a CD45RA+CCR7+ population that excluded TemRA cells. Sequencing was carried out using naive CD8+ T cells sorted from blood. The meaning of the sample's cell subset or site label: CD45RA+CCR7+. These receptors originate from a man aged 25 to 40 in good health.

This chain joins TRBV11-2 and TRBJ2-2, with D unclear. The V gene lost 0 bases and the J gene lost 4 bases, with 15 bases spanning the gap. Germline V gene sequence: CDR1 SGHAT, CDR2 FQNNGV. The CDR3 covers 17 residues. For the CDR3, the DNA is TGTGCCAGCAGCTTAGATGCCACCTGGGTAGGCACCGGGGAGCTGTTTTTT. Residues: CASSLDATWVGTGELFF.

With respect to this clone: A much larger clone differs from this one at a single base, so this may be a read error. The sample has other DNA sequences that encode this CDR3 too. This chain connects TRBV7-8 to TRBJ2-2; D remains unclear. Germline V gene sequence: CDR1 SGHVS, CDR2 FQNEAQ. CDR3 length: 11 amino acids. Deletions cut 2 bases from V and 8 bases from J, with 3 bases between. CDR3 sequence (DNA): TGTGCCAGCAGCTTATCTGGGGAGCTGTTTTTT. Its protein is CASSLSGELFF.

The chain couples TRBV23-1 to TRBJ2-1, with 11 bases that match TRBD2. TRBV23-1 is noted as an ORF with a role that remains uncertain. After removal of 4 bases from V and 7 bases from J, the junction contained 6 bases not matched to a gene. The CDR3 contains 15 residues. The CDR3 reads CASSPGLADPNEQFF. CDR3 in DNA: TGCGCCAGCAGTCCGGGACTAGCGGATCCTAATGAGCAGTTCTTC.

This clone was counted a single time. For the CDR3, the DNA is TGTGCCACCAGCAGACCCGAGGGTTACGGGTTAGGTCAGCCCCAGCATTTT. This encodes CATSRPEGYGLGQPQHF. The chain uses TRBV15 and TRBJ1-5; the D is unclear. Deletions cut 2 bases from V and 6 bases from J, with 20 bases between. CDR3 size: 17 residues. Germline assignment: CDR1 LNHNV and CDR2 YYDKDF (reference sequence).

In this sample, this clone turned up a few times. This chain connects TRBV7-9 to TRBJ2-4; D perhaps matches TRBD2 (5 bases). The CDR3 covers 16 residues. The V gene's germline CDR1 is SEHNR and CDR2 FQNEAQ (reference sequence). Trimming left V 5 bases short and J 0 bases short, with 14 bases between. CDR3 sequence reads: CASSPSAGLAKNIQYF. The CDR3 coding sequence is TGTGCCAGCAGCCCCAGTGCGGGTCTAGCCAAAAACATTCAGTACTTC.

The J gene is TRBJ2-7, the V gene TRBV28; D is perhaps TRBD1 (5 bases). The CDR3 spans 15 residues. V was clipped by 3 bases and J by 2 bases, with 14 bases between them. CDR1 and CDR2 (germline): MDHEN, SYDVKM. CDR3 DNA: TGTGCCAGCAGTTTCAGGGCTCCGGTAACCTACGAGCAGTACTTC. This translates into CASSFRAPVTYEQYF.

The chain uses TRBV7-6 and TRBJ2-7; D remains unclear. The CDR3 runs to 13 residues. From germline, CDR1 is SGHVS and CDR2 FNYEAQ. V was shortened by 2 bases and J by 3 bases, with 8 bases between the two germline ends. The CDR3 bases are TGTGCCAGCAGCTTACTCGGAGACTACGAGCAGTACTTC. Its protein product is CASSLLGDYEQYF.

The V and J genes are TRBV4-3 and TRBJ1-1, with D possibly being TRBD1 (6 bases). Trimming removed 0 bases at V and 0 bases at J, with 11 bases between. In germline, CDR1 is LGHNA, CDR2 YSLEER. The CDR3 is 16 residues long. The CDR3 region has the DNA TGCGCCAGCAGCCAAGAGGCAGGGGATATGAACACTGAAGCTTTCTTT. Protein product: CASSQEAGDMNTEAFF.

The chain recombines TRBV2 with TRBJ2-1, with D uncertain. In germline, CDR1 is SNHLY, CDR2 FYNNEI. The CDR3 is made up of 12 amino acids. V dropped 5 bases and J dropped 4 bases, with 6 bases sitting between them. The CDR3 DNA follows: TGTGCCAGCAGTCGGGCTTACAATGAGCAGTTCTTC. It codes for CASSRAYNEQFF. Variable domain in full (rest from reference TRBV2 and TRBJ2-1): EPEVTQTPSHQVTQMGQEVILRCVPISNHLYFYWYRQILGQKVEFLVSFYNNEISEKSEIFDDQFSVERPDGSNFTLKIRSTKLEDSAMYFCASSRAYNEQFFGPGTRLTVL.

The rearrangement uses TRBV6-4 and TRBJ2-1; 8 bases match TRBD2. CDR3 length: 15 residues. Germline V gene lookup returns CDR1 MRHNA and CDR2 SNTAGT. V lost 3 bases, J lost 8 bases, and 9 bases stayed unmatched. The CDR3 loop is CASSDWAGGLDEQFF. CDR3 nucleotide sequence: TGTGCCAGCAGTGATTGGGCGGGAGGTCTCGATGAGCAGTTCTTC.

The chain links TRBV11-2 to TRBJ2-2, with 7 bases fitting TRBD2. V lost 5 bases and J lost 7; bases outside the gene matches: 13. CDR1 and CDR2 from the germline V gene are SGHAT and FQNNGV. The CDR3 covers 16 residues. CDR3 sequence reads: CASSQGGTTLVGELFF. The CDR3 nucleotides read TGTGCCAGCAGCCAAGGCGGGACTACCCTGGTCGGGGAGCTGTTTTTT.

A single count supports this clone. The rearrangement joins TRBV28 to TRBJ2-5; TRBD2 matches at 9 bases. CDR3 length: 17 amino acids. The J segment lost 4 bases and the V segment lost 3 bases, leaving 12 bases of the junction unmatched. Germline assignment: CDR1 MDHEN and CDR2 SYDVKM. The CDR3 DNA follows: TGTGCCAGCAGTTTTTCGGCAGGACTAGCGAACACAGAGACCCAGTACTTC. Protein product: CASSFSAGLANTETQYF.

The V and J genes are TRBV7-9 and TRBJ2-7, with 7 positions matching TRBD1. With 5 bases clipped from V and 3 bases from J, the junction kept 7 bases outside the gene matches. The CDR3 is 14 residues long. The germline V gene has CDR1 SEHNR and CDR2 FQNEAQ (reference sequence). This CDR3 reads CASSRRDRLYEQYF. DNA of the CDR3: TGTGCCAGCAGCCGCCGGGACAGACTCTACGAGCAGTACTTC. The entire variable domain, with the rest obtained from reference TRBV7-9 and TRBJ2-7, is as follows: DTGVSQNPRHKITKRGQNVTFRCDPISEHNRLYWYRQTLGQGPEFLTYFQNEAQLEKSRLLSDRFSAERPKGSFSTLEIQRTEQGDSAMYLCASSRRDRLYEQYFGPGTRLTVT.